One and the same sample provided the 13 T cell receptor beta chains below, sequenced in a study of blood T cell repertoires in COVID-19. Assay: immunoSEQ multiplex PCR; the TCRdb copy retains only in-frame clones and omits some. The sample comprises roughly 430,000 clones, 70% to 90% of which are singletons, and about 1.4% rests with the top ten. Specimen: PBMCs or T cells enriched from blood (not recorded which). These receptors were obtained from a woman under 30 who had been exposed to COVID-19.

V and J are TRBV20-1 and TRBJ1-4; D is undetermined. The CDR3 runs 11 residues. Trimming took off 2 bases at V and 8 bases at J, with 6 bases between the two ends. Germline-derived CDR1 and CDR2 are DFQATT and SNEGSKA (reference sequence). For the CDR3, the DNA is TGCAGTGCTAGAACACAGGAAAAACTGTTTTTT. It yields the protein CSARTQEKLFF.

V and J are TRBV24-1 and TRBJ2-5; D possibly corresponds to TRBD1 (5 bases). V lost 2 bases and J 4 bases, leaving 10 bases between the germline ends. The CDR3 runs 14 residues. From germline, CDR1 is KGHDR and CDR2 SFDVKD. The CDR3 DNA is TGTGCCACCAGTGATTGGGGCCCAGGAGAGACCCAGTACTTC. Its protein is CATSDWGPGETQYF.

This clone was seen a single time. This chain joins TRBV3-1 (or the pseudogene TRBV3-2) and TRBJ2-3; D is perhaps TRBD1 (6 bases). The CDR3 runs 14 residues. The ends were cut back, 4 bases at V and 4 bases at J, with 12 bases in the middle. Germline V lookup: CDR1 LGHDT, CDR2 YNNKEL (reference sequence). The CDR3 is CASSLVRGSDTQYF. The CDR3 DNA reads TGTGCCAGCAGCCTGGTCAGGGGCTCAGATACGCAGTATTTT.

The chain recombines TRBV16 with TRBJ1-2; D call uncertain. Germline loops: CDR1 KGHSY, CDR2 FQNENV. Deletions cut 2 bases from V and 4 bases from J, with 11 bases between. This CDR3 is 14 amino acids long. CDR3 protein: CASSQGPRGYGYTF. The DNA of the CDR3 is TGTGCCAGCAGCCAAGGGCCGCGGGGCTATGGCTACACCTTC. Full variable domain (rest looked up from reference TRBV16 and TRBJ1-2): GEEVAQTPKHLVRGEGQKAKLYCAPIKGHSYVFWYQQVLKNEFKFLISFQNENVFDETGMPKERFSAKCLPNSPCSLEIQATKLEDSAVYFCASSQGPRGYGYTFGSGTRLTVV.

This chain connects TRBV19 to TRBJ1-5, with TRBD1 identical over 8 bases. CDR1 LNHDA and CDR2 SQIVND come from the germline V gene (reference sequence). CDR3 length: 17 residues. With V trimmed by 1 base and J by 5 bases, 10 bases remained unmatched. CDR3 DNA sequence: TGTGCCAGTAGTATAGTACGGCGGCAGGGGGCGGATCAGCCCCAGCATTTT. This translates into CASSIVRRQGADQPQHF.

The genes are TRBV2 and TRBJ2-7; no clear D gene. CDR1 is SNHLY and CDR2 is FYNNEI in the germline V gene. CDR3 length equals 15 residues. V was pared by 2 bases and J by 2 bases, with 13 bases between. The CDR3 sequence is CASSEKALPTYEQYF. CDR3 nucleotides: TGTGCCAGCAGTGAAAAGGCACTACCTACCTACGAGCAGTACTTC.

V and J are TRBV19 and TRBJ1-2; no reliable D call. V shed 5 bases and J shed 2 bases, with 15 bases lying between them. Germline assignment: CDR1 LNHDA and CDR2 SQIVND (reference sequence). This CDR3 region has 15 residues. The CDR3 bases are TGTGCCAGTAGTGACCGCGGAGGTCTGAACTATGGCTACACCTTC. Translated: CASSDRGGLNYGYTF.

This clone was recorded at least ten times. The chain combines TRBV4-3 with TRBJ2-3; TRBD2 might be the D (5 bases). The CDR3 is 15 residues long. V lost 0 bases, J lost 4 bases, and 11 bases lay in between. Germline V lookup: CDR1 LGHNA, CDR2 YSLEER. The CDR3 loop reads CASSQDQDSSDTQYF. The CDR3 DNA sequence: TGCGCCAGCAGCCAAGATCAGGACTCTTCAGATACGCAGTATTTT.

This chain connects TRBV5-4 to TRBJ2-5, with a weak D call TRBD2 (5 bases). Trimming left V 7 bases short and J 5 bases short, with 15 bases between. Per germline, CDR1 SGHNT and CDR2 YYREEE (reference sequence). CDR3 size: 13 residues. The CDR3 region has the DNA TGTGCCAGCGCCCTGTATGGGGAGGAGACCCAGTACTTC. Amino acids: CASALYGEETQYF. The full variable domain, its missing parts supplied by reference TRBV5-4 and TRBJ2-5, is ETGVTQSPTHLIKTRGQQVTLRCSSQSGHNTVSWYQQALGQGPQFIFQYYREEENGRGNFPPRFSGLQFPNYSSELNVNALELDDSALYLCASALYGEETQYFGPGTRLLVL.

The J gene is TRBJ1-6, the V gene TRBV28; a weak D match, TRBD1 (6 bases). Per the germline V gene, CDR1 is MDHEN and CDR2 is SYDVKM. CDR3 length equals 17 residues. The V and J ends lost 0 bases and 10 bases respectively, with 19 bases between them. As DNA, the CDR3 is TGTGCCAGCAGTTTATGGGGGCAGGGGATTTTGGCATCACCCCTCCACTTT. Its translation: CASSLWGQGILASPLHF.

The V and J genes are TRBV9 and TRBJ2-1, with TRBD2 identical over 8 bases. V was clipped by 0 bases and J by 0 bases; unmatched bases: 11. The CDR3 is 19 amino acids. Germline assignment: CDR1 SGDLS and CDR2 YYNGEE. In DNA form, the CDR3 reads TGTGCCAGCAGCGTAGAGGATAGAGGAGCGGGGGACTCCTACAATGAGCAGTTCTTC. It yields the protein CASSVEDRGAGDSYNEQFF.

The chain combines TRBV11-2 with TRBJ1-1; 7 bases map to TRBD1. Germline V CDR1 and CDR2: SGHAT, FQNNGV. The V and J ends lost 1 base and 6 bases, in that order; junction bases with no gene match: 5. The CDR3 runs to 14 residues. The DNA of the CDR3 is TGTGCCAGCAGCTTAGGGGGACAGACCTCTGAAGCTTTCTTT. Protein product: CASSLGGQTSEAFF.

The rearrangement links TRBV6-5 to TRBJ1-5; the D gene is possibly TRBD1 (6 bases). CDR3 length: 13 amino acids. V was pared by 6 bases and J by 3 bases, with 9 bases between. CDR1 MNHEY and CDR2 SVGAGI come from the germline V gene. The CDR3 coding sequence is TGTGCCAGCAGCGACAGGTCCAATCAGCCCCAGCATTTT. Its translation is CASSDRSNQPQHF.